Here is one T cell receptor (beta chain) with its context. Its antigen is not identified. CDR1 is LNHDA, CDR2 SQIVND, per germline (reference sequence). Trimming removed 1 base from V and 6 bases from J, with 9 bases in between. The CDR3 runs 13 residues. Assay: immunoSEQ multiplex PCR; the TCRdb copy retains only in-frame clones and omits some. The sample contains 25,000 to 30,000 clones, around 89% of which appear only once. The data were obtained in a study of a mutant IDH1 vaccine in newly diagnosed glioma. Turning to the study itself: The sex distribution of treated patients was around 60% male and about 38% female, with a mean age of approximately 40 years. Previous care, which was radiotherapy, temozolomide, or both, most often involved both.

Noted time point: week 5, during vaccination. Alongside topical imiquimod, each dose of vaccine comprised 300 ug of mutant IDH1 20-mer peptide. Diagnosis in the donors showed new WHO grade 3 or 4 astrocytomas that were IDH1-mutant and ATRX-lost. This receptor was taken from a man younger than 35 with glioma. Source: PBMCs, taken from a glioma patient whose treatment included an IDH1 peptide vaccine. The gene calls are TRBV19 and TRBJ1-2, with a tentative D call TRBD1 (5 bases). The CDR3 nucleotides are TGTGCCAGTAGTATAGGTACAGGACATGGCTACACCTTC. It encodes CASSIGTGHGYTF.